The TCR beta chain under discussion was sequenced for a study of blood T cell repertoires in COVID-19. V shed 6 bases, J shed 6 bases, and the junction held 12 bases outside the gene matches. CDR1 and CDR2 (germline): SNHLY, FYNNEI. The length of the CDR3 is 15 residues. TCRdb's copy holds only in-frame clones and misses some; the assay was immunoSEQ multiplex PCR. The sample includes over 120,000 clones, over 75% of them seen just once. This TCR derives from a human donor in a cohort sampled during active COVID-19. Input material: peripheral blood. The chain employs TRBV2 and TRBJ1-2; TRBD1 agrees at 8 bases. The CDR3 bases are TGTGCCAGCAGACCCACTGGGACAGGAGGGCATGGCTACACCTTC. It yields the protein CASRPTGTGGHGYTF.